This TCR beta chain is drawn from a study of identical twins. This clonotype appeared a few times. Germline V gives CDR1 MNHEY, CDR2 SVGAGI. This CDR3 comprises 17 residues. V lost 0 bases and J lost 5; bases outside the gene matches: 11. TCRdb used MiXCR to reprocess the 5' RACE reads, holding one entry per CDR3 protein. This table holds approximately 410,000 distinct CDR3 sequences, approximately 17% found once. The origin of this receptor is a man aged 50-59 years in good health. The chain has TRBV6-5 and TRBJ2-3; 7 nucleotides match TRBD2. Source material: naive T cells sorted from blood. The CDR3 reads CASSYSVSAGALDTQYF. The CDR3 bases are TGTGCCAGCAGTTACTCGGTCTCCGCGGGAGCGTTAGATACGCAGTATTTT.